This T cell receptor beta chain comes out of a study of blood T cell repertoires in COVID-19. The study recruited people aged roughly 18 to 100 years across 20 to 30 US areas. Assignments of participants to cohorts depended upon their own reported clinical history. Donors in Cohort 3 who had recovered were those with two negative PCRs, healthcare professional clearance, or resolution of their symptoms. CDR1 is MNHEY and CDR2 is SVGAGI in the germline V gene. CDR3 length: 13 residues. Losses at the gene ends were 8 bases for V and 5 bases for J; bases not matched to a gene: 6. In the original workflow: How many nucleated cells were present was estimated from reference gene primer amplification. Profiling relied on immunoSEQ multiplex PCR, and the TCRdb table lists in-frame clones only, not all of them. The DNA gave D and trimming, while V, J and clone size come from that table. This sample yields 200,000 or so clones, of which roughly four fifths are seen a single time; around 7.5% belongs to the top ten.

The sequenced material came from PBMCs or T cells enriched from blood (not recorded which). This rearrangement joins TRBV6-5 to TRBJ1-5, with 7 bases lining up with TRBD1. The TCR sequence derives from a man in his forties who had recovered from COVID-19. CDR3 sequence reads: CASEGQIHQPQHF. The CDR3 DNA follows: TGTGCCAGCGAGGGACAGATCCATCAGCCCCAGCATTTT.